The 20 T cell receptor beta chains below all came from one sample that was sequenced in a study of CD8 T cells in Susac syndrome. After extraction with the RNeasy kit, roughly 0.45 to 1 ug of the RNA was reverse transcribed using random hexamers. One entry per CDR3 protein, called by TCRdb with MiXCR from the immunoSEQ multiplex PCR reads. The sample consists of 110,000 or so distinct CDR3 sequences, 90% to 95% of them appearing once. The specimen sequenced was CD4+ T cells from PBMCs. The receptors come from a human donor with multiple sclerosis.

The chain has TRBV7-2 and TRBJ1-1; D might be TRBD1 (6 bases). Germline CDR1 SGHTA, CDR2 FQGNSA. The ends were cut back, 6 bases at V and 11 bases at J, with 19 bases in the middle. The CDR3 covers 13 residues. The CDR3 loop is CASREAGPQGAFF. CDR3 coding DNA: TGTGCCAGCAGGGAAGCAGGGCCCCAGGGGGCTTTCTTT.

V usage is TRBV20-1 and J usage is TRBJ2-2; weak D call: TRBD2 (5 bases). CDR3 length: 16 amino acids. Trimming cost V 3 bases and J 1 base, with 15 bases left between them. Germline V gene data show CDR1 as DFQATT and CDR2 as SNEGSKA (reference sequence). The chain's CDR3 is CSASGLAQQNTGELFF. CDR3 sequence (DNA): TGCAGTGCTAGCGGGCTAGCCCAGCAGAACACCGGGGAGCTGTTTTTT.

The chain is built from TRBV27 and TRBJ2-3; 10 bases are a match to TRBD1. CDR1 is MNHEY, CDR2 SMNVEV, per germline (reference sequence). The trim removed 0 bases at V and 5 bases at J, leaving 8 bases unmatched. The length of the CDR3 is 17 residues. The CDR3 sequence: CASSLSFWGTGVDTQYF. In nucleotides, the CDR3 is TGTGCCAGCAGTTTATCTTTTTGGGGGACAGGGGTAGATACGCAGTATTTT.

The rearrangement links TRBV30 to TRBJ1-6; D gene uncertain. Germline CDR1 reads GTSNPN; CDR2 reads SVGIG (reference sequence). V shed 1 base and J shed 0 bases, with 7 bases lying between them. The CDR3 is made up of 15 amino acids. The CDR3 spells CAWSEGSSYNSPLHF. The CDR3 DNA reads TGTGCCTGGAGTGAGGGCAGCTCCTATAATTCACCCCTCCACTTT.

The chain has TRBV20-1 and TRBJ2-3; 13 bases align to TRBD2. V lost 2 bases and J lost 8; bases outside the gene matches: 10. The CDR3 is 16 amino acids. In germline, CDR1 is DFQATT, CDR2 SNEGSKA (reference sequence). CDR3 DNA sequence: TGCAGTGCTAGATCCGGGACTAGCGGGGAAAAGGTTACGCAGTATTTT. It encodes CSARSGTSGEKVTQYF.

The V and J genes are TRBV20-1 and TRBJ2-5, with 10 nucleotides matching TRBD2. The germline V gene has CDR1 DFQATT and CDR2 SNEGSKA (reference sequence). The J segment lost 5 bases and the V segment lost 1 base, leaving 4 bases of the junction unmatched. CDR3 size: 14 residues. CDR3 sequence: CSARGSSGGETQYF. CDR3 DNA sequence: TGCAGTGCTAGAGGGTCTAGCGGGGGTGAGACCCAGTACTTC.

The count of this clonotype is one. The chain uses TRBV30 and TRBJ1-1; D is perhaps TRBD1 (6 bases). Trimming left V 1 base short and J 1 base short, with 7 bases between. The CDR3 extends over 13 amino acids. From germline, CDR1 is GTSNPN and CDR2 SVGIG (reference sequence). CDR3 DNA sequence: TGTGCCTGGAGTGAGACAGGGAACACTGAAGCTTTCTTT. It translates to CAWSETGNTEAFF.

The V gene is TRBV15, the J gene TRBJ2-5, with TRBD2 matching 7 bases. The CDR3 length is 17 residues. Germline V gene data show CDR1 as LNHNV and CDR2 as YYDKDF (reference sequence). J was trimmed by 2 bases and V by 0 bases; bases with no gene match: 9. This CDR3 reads CATSREGGRSGQETQYF. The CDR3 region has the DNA TGTGCCACCAGCAGAGAGGGAGGGCGGAGTGGGCAAGAGACCCAGTACTTC.

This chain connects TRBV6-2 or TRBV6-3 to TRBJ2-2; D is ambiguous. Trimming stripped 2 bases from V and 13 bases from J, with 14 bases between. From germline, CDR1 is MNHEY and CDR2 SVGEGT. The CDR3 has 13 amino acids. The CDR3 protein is CASSYGSPLGLFF. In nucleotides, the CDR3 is TGTGCCAGCAGTTACGGGTCCCCCTTGGGGCTGTTTTTT.

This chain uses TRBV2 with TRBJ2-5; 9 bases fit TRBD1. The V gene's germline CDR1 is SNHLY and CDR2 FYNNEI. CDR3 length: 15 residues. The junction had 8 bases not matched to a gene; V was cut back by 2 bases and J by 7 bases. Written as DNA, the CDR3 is TGTGCCAGCAGTGAAAGAGGGACAGGGACGTGGACCCAGTACTTC. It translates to CASSERGTGTWTQYF.

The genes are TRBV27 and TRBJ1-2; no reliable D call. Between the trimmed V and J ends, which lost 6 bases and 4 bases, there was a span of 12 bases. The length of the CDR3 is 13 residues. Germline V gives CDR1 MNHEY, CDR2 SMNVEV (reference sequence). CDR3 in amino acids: CASRTGSSYGYTF. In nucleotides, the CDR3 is TGTGCCAGCAGGACCGGATCCAGCTATGGCTACACCTTC.

CDR3 residues: CAIKAATNEKLFF. As DNA, the CDR3 is TGTGCCATCAAGGCAGCAACTAATGAAAAACTGTTTTTT. The genes are TRBV10-3 and TRBJ1-4; no clear D gene. CDR3 length equals 13 residues. Trimming took off 7 bases at V and 0 bases at J, with 6 bases between the two ends. Germline V CDR1 and CDR2: ENHRY, SYGVKD.

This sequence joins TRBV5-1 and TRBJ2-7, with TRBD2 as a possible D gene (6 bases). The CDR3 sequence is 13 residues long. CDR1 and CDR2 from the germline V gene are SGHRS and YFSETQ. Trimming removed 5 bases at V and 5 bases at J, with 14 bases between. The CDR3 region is CASRSRPGDEQYF. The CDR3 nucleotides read TGCGCCAGCAGGTCGCGCCCGGGAGACGAGCAGTACTTC.

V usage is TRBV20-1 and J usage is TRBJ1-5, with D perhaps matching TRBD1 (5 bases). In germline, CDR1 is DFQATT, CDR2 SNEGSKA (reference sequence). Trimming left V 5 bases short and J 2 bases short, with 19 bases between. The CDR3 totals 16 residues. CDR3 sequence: CSAVKPGLLGNQPQHF. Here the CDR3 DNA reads TGCAGTGCTGTAAAACCAGGGCTTTTGGGCAATCAGCCCCAGCATTTT.

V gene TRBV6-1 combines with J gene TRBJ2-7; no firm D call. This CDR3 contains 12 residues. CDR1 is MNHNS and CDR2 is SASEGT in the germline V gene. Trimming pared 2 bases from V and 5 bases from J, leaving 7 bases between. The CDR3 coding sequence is TGTGCCAGCAGTGAATTTCGGGACGAGCAGTACTTC. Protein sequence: CASSEFRDEQYF.

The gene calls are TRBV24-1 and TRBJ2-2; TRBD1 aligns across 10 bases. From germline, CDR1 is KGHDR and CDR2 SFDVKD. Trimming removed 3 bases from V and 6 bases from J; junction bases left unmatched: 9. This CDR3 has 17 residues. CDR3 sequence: CATSDPGQGVRAGELFF. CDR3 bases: TGTGCCACCAGTGATCCCGGACAGGGGGTAAGGGCCGGGGAGCTGTTTTTT.

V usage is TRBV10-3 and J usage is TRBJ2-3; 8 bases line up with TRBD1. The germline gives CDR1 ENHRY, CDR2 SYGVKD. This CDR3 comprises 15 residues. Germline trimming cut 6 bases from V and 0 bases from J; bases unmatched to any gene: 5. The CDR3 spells CAIRGQVPSTDTQYF. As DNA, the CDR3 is TGTGCCATCAGGGGACAGGTACCTAGCACAGATACGCAGTATTTT.

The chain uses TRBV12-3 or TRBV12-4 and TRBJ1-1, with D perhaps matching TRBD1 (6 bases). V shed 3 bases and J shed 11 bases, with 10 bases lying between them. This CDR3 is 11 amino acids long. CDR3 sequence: CASSFQGGAFF. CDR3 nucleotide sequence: TGTGCCAGCAGTTTCCAAGGGGGGGCTTTCTTT.

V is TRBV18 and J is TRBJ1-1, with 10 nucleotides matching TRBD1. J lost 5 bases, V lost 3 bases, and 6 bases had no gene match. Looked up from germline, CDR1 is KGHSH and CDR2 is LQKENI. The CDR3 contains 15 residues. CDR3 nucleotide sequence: TGTGCCAGCTCACCGACGACAGGGGGCAATACTGAAGCTTTCTTT. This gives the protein CASSPTTGGNTEAFF.

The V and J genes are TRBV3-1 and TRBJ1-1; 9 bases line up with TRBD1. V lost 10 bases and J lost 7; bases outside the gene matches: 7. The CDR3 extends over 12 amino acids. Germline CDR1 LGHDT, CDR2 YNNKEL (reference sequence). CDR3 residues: CATSDRGFEAFF. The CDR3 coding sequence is TGTGCCACCTCGGACAGGGGCTTTGAAGCTTTCTTT.